The 10 T cell receptor beta chains presented below share a single source sample, sequenced in a study of cytomegalovirus exposure and HLA in healthy donors. Amplification used 60 Vbeta primers and 13 Jbeta primers. Repertoires were generated with immunoSEQ multiplex PCR, while TCRdb's copy carries only in-frame clones and drops some. Of about 78,000 clones in the sample, approximately 57% were seen once. The specimen was PBMCs. The receptor source for this set is a man aged 25 to 45 in good health and CMV-seropositive.

The chain employs TRBV9 and TRBJ2-3; a weak D match, TRBD1 (7 bases). Germline assignment: CDR1 SGDLS and CDR2 YYNGEE. V was clipped by 4 bases and J by 5 bases, with 20 bases between them. The CDR3 has 16 residues. The CDR3 loop is CASSLRDSRGEDTQYF. The DNA of the CDR3 is TGTGCCAGCAGCCTAAGGGACAGCAGGGGGGAAGATACGCAGTATTTT. The full variable domain, with the rest looked up from reference TRBV9 and TRBJ2-3, is DSGVTQTPKHLITATGQRVTLRCSPRSGDLSVYWYQQSLDQGLQFLIQYYNGEERAKGNILERFSAQQFPDLHSELNLSSLELGDSALYFCASSLRDSRGEDTQYFGPGTRLTVL.

The chain carries TRBV2 and TRBJ2-7; perhaps TRBD2 as D (5 bases). CDR1 SNHLY and CDR2 FYNNEI come from the germline V gene. The CDR3 contains 13 residues. V gave up 4 bases and J gave up 0 bases, with 7 bases separating them. The CDR3 sequence is CASSGGSSYEQYF. Written as DNA, the CDR3 is TGTGCCAGCAGTGGAGGGAGCTCCTACGAGCAGTACTTC.

This chain connects TRBV5-6 to TRBJ2-5; perhaps TRBD1 as D (6 bases). The CDR3 contains 15 residues. The germline V gene encodes CDR1 SGHDT and CDR2 YYEEEE. V lost 4 bases and J 4 bases, leaving 17 bases between the germline ends. CDR3 DNA sequence: TGTGCCAGCAGCCCGAGGGGTGGCAGGGGAGAGACCCAGTACTTC. Amino acids: CASSPRGGRGETQYF.

The chain uses TRBV7-2 and TRBJ1-5; 8 bases align to TRBD1. The length of the CDR3 is 17 residues. Germline V gene sequence: CDR1 SGHTA, CDR2 FQGNSA. The ends lost 3 bases at V and 1 base at J; junction bases unmatched: 8. The CDR3 region has the DNA TGTGCCAGCAGCTTTTTTTCAGGGGGCGGGAGCAATCAGCCCCAGCATTTT. Translating gives CASSFFSGGGSNQPQHF.

The chain employs TRBV5-5 and TRBJ1-6; D is possibly TRBD1 (6 bases). Germline V gene data show CDR1 as SGHKS and CDR2 as YYEKEE (reference sequence). The germline V and J ends were trimmed by 0 bases and 8 bases, with 9 bases remaining between them. The CDR3 totals 14 residues. The CDR3 bases are TGTGCCAGCAGCTTGGACAGGGTGGATTCACCCCTCCACTTT. It codes for CASSLDRVDSPLHF.

This clone was seen a few times. This chain links TRBV19 with TRBJ2-2; 10 bases agree with TRBD1. The CDR3 extends over 14 amino acids. V lost 10 bases, J lost 6 bases, and 8 bases stayed unmatched. Per the germline V gene, CDR1 is LNHDA and CDR2 is SQIVND (reference sequence). DNA of the CDR3: TGTGCCACCTCCGGGACAGGGGTGTCCGGGGAGCTGTTTTTT. The encoded protein is CATSGTGVSGELFF. Filled out from reference TRBV19 and TRBJ2-2, the complete variable domain reads DGGITQSPKYLFRKEGQNVTLSCEQNLNHDAMYWYRQDPGQGLRLIYYSQIVNDFQKGDIAEGYSVSREKKESFPLTVTSAQKNPTAFYLCATSGTGVSGELFFGEGSRLTVL.

The chain couples TRBV27 to TRBJ2-7, with D tentatively TRBD2 (6 bases). The V gene's germline CDR1 is MNHEY and CDR2 SMNVEV (reference sequence). CDR3 length equals 15 residues. V dropped 2 bases and J dropped 5 bases, with 16 bases sitting between them. In DNA form, the CDR3 reads TGTGCCAGCAGTTTAGGAGGGAGTGACCTGGACGAGCAGTACTTC. This codes for CASSLGGSDLDEQYF.

The chain employs TRBV30 and TRBJ1-2, with 7 nucleotides matching TRBD1. The CDR3 is made up of 10 amino acids. J was trimmed by 6 bases and V by 5 bases; bases with no gene match: 0. The germline gives CDR1 GTSNPN, CDR2 SVGIG (reference sequence). The CDR3 DNA is TGTGCCTGGGACAGGGATGGCTACACCTTC. This gives the protein CAWDRDGYTF.

As DNA, the CDR3 is TGTGCCAGCACTCCCACCCAGGGGAGCAATCAGCCCCAGCATTTT. Translating gives CASTPTQGSNQPQHF. V gene TRBV2 combines with J gene TRBJ1-5; weak D call: TRBD1 (6 bases). This CDR3 has 15 amino acids. Germline V gene sequence: CDR1 SNHLY, CDR2 FYNNEI. V was pared by 7 bases and J by 1 base, with 14 bases between.

This clone was seen a few times. The V gene is TRBV5-1, the J gene TRBJ2-5; D is possibly TRBD1 (6 bases). Trimming took 4 bases from V and 2 from J, leaving 12 bases between them. CDR1 and CDR2 from the germline V gene are SGHRS and YFSETQ. CDR3 length equals 14 residues. CDR3 sequence reads: CASSVRGFQETQYF. The CDR3 DNA sequence: TGCGCCAGCAGCGTGAGGGGGTTTCAAGAGACCCAGTACTTC.